What follows describes a single T cell receptor (beta chain). The antigen remains unidentified. Documented treatment: roughly 11-day PBMC culture with coronavirus spike peptide pools or control peptides (ViraFEST assay). This record comes from a study of vaccination and CD4 T cells after COVID-19. About the study: Participants were given two doses of BNT162b2 or mRNA-1273 vaccine. Post-vaccine specimens were obtained a median 72 days after dose two (range 14 to 241).

Per germline, CDR1 MGHDK and CDR2 SYGVNS. The CDR3 is made up of 15 amino acids. V gave up 5 bases and J gave up 5 bases, with 18 bases separating them. Once obtained from cultured CD4+ T cells, the DNA was sequenced using the Oncomine TCR Beta short-read assay. CD4+ T cells were cultured, and genomic DNA was extracted from them. TCRdb called the PCR reads again in MiXCR, with one record for every CDR3 protein. Among fewer than 15,000 distinct CDR3 sequences listed, approximately 51% were seen once. Study conclusions and caveats: Median SARS-CoV-2-reactive clonotypes rose from 21 to 38, not significantly.

The sequencing input was CD4+ T cells from blood, cultured in vitro. The chain joins TRBV25-1 to TRBJ2-5; weak D call: TRBD2 (5 bases). The receptor's source is a human donor who had recovered from COVID-19. This chain's CDR3 is CASSSRGPLRETQYF. The DNA of the CDR3 is TGTGCCAGCAGTTCCCGCGGGCCCCTAAGGGAGACCCAGTACTTC.